This TCR beta chain is from a study of control samples from healthy donors and cancer patients. The germline V gene has CDR1 SGHDT and CDR2 YYEEEE. J lost 7 bases, V lost 4 bases, and 9 bases had no gene match. The CDR3 consists of 15 residues. Sequenced by immunoSEQ multiplex PCR; TCRdb stores in-frame clones only, minus some. This repertoire shows 110,000 to 150,000 clones, more than 90% found once; its top ten account for over 9%. The chain employs TRBV5-6 and TRBJ1-5; 9 bases map to TRBD1. Material: blood. The clonotype was recovered from a man aged 30-40 years in good health. As DNA, the CDR3 is TGTGCCAGCAGCACGTCCGGGACAGGGAACCAGCCCCAGCATTTT. Translation gives CASSTSGTGNQPQHF.